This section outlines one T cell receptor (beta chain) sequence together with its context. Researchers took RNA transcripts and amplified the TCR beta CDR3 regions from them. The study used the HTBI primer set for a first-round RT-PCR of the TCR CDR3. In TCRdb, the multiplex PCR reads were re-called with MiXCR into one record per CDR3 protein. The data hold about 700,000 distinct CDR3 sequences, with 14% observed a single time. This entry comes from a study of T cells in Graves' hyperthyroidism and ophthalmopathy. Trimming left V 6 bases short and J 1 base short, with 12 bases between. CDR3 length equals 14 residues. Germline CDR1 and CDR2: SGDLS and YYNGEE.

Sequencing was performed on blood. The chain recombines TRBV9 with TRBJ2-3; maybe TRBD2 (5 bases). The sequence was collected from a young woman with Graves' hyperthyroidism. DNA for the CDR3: TGTGCCAGCAACGGGCACGGGGGCACAGATACGCAGTATTTT. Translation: CASNGHGGTDTQYF.